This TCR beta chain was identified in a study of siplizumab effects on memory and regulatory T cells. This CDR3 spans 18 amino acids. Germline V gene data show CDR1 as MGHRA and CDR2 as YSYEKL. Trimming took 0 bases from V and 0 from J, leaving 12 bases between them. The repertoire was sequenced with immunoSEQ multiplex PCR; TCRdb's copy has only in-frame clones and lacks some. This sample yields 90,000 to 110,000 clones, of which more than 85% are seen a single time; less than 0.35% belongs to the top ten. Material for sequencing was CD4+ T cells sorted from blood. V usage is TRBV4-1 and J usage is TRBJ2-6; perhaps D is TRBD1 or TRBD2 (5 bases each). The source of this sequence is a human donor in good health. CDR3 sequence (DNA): TGCGCCAGCAGCCAAGAGGGGACGGCGATCTCTGGGGCCAACGTCCTGACTTTC. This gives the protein CASSQEGTAISGANVLTF.